Each of the 8 T cell receptor beta chains below was sequenced from the same sample in a study of naive and memory T cell subsets. Both TRBC1 and TRBC2 were covered by a beta constant-region primer of two equimolar oligonucleotides. TCRdb re-called the UMI-ligation and nested PCR reads with MiXCR, one entry per CDR3 protein. The sample contains tens of thousands of distinct CDR3 sequences, more than 10% of which appear only once. The sequenced sample was effector memory CD4+ T cells from blood. Described subset: effector memory, CD45RA- CD27-. Receptors were obtained from a human donor in good health.

By its share, this clonotype is medium-sized. This chain links TRBV24-1 with TRBJ2-5; 8 nucleotides line up with TRBD1. Unmatched junction bases numbered 8, after V lost 4 bases and J lost 5 bases. The CDR3 is made up of 15 amino acids. The germline CDR1 and CDR2 sequences are KGHDR and SFDVKD. The CDR3 reads CATSDSRTGMETQYF. CDR3 nucleotide sequence: TGTGCCACCAGTGACTCCAGGACAGGGATGGAGACCCAGTACTTC.

This clonotype was seen at least ten times. The chain links TRBV28 to TRBJ2-7, with D perhaps given as TRBD1 or TRBD2 (6 bases each). The V end lost 5 bases, the J end lost 8 bases, and 28 bases lay between the germline ends. CDR3 size: 17 residues. Germline CDR1 reads MDHEN; CDR2 reads SYDVKM. As DNA, the CDR3 is TGTGCCAGCAGTCCGCCCACGTACAGGCCGGAACGGGGGCAGCAGTACTTC. Residues: CASSPPTYRPERGQQYF.

The table lists this clonotype with a few counts. This chain uses TRBV5-6 with TRBJ2-3; 10 bases agree with TRBD2. J gave up 4 bases and V 1 base, and 9 bases lay outside the gene matches. Germline CDR1 is SGHDT and CDR2 is YYEEEE. The CDR3 is 17 residues long. CDR3 residues: CASSLTSGTNGPDTQYF. CDR3 nucleotides: TGTGCCAGCAGCTTGACTAGCGGGACAAATGGGCCAGATACGCAGTATTTT.

In this sample, this clonotype turned up a few times. The V and J genes are TRBV11-1 and TRBJ2-3; D is perhaps TRBD1 (6 bases). V gave up 5 bases and J gave up 0 bases, with 15 bases separating them. CDR3 length equals 16 residues. CDR1 and CDR2 from the germline V gene are SGHAT and FQDESV (reference sequence). The CDR3 coding sequence is TGTGCCAGCAGCCTAATGGGGACAACTAGCACAGATACGCAGTATTTT. Its protein product is CASSLMGTTSTDTQYF.

V and J are TRBV14 and TRBJ1-5; D call uncertain. Trimming removed 4 bases at V and 4 bases at J, with 5 bases between. The germline gives CDR1 SGHDN, CDR2 FVKESK. CDR3 size: 12 residues. Here the CDR3 DNA reads TGTGCCAGCAGCCTTAAAAATCAGCCCCAGCATTTT. Translating gives CASSLKNQPQHF.

This clonotype was seen only a few times. The rearrangement uses TRBV20-1 and TRBJ2-4; 16 bases are shared with TRBD2. The CDR3 has 17 residues. Per germline, CDR1 DFQATT and CDR2 SNEGSKA (reference sequence). Germline trimming cut 7 bases from V and 3 bases from J; bases unmatched to any gene: 9. Here the CDR3 reads CSVPGLAGGGVKNIQYF. The CDR3 DNA sequence: TGCAGTGTCCCGGGACTAGCGGGAGGGGGAGTCAAAAACATTCAGTACTTC.

This clonotype was counted between two and nine times. This chain connects TRBV4-2 to TRBJ2-5; 8 nucleotides line up with TRBD2. The germline CDR1 and CDR2 sequences are LGHNA and YNFKEQ. The CDR3 runs to 14 residues. Trimming at V came to 6 bases and at J to 5 bases, leaving 8 bases not matched to a gene. The CDR3 bases are TGTGCCAGCAGGAGCGGGGGAAGGGATGAGACCCAGTACTTC. Amino acid sequence: CASRSGGRDETQYF.

The sample holds a few counts of this clonotype. This chain uses TRBV20-1 with TRBJ1-2; D is unresolved. The V end lost 3 bases, the J end lost 7 bases, and 21 bases lay between the germline ends. The CDR3 has 15 amino acids. Germline V gene lookup returns CDR1 DFQATT and CDR2 SNEGSKA (reference sequence). CDR3 loop: CSASYVFGPDGGYTF. Here the CDR3 DNA reads TGCAGTGCTAGTTATGTGTTCGGCCCAGACGGTGGCTACACCTTC.